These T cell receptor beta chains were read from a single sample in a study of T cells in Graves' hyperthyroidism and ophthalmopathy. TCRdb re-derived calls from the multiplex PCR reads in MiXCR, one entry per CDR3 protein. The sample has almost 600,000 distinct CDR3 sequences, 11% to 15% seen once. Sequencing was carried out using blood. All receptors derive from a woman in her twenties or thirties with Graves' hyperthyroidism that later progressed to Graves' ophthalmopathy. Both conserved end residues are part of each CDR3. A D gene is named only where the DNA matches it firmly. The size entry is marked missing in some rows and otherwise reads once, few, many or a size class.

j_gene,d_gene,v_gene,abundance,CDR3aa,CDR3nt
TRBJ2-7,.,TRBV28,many,CASGGQGIYEQYF,TGTGCCAGCGGTGGGCAGGGGATCTACGAGCAGTACTTC
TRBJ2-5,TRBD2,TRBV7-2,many,CASSLGTSRSQETQYF,TGTGCCAGCAGCTTGGGGACTAGCAGGAGCCAAGAGACCCAGTACTTC
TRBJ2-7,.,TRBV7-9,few,CASSFGGGRVSSYEQYF,TGTGCCAGCAGCTTTGGGGGGGGCAGGGTTAGCTCCTACGAGCAGTACTTC
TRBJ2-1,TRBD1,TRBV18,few,CASSPRTGGKNEQFF,TGTGCCAGCTCACCTCGGACAGGGGGTAAAAATGAGCAGTTCTTC
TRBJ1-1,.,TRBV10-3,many,CATQDIGRQGNTEAFF,TGTGCCACCCAAGACATCGGGAGGCAGGGGAACACTGAAGCTTTCTTT
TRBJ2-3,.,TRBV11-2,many,CASSLGGRVADTQYF,TGTGCCAGCAGCTTAGGAGGCAGGGTGGCAGATACGCAGTATTTT
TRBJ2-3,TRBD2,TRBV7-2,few,CASTPDSGRPDTQYF,TGTGCCAGCACCCCGGATAGCGGGAGGCCAGATACGCAGTATTTT
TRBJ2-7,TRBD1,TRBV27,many,CASSVRDREHEQYF,TGTGCCAGCAGTGTCCGGGACAGGGAACACGAGCAGTACTTC
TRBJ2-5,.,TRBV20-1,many,CSVQDQETQYF,TGCAGTGTACAGGACCAAGAGACCCAGTACTTC
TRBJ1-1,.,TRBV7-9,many,CASMLTGNTEAFF,TGTGCCAGCATGCTAACAGGGAACACTGAAGCTTTCTTT
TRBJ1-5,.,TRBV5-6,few,CASRAGSGRQPQHF,TGTGCCAGCAGAGCCGGTTCGGGGCGACAGCCCCAGCATTTT
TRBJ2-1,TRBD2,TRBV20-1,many,CSAITSGSYNEQFF,TGCAGTGCTATAACTAGCGGATCCTACAATGAGCAGTTCTTC
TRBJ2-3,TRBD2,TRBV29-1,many,CSVEGLAGGPLSTDTQYF,TGCAGCGTTGAAGGTCTAGCGGGAGGGCCCCTTAGCACAGATACGCAGTATTTT
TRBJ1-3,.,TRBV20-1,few,CSARPVGEFSGNTIYF,TGCAGTGCGCGGCCAGTTGGGGAATTCTCTGGAAACACCATATATTTT
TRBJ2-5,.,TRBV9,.,CASSVLGAPGETQYF,TGTGCCAGCAGCGTGTTAGGGGCCCCAGGGGAGACCCAGTACTTC
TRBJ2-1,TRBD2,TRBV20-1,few,CSATSGAPINEQFF,TGCAGTGCTACTAGCGGGGCCCCTATCAATGAGCAGTTCTTC
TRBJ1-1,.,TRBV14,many,CASSLSDNTEAFF,TGTGCCAGCAGCCTATCAGACAACACTGAAGCTTTCTTT
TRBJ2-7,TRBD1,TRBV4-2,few,CASSQDSSTGQGRGIAYEQYF,TGTGCCAGCAGCCAAGATTCTTCGACGGGACAGGGGAGAGGGATCGCTTACGAGCAGTACTTC
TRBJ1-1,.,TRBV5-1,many,CASSLEGHLNTEAFF,TGCGCCAGCAGCTTGGAGGGGCACTTGAACACTGAAGCTTTCTTT
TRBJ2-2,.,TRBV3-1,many,CASRDRTGELFF,TGTGCCAGCAGGGACCGGACCGGGGAGCTGTTTTTT
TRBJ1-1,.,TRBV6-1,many,CASSEEGDRNTEAFF,TGTGCCAGCAGTGAAGAGGGTGACAGAAACACTGAAGCTTTCTTT
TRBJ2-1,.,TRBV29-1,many,CSVEDLYNEQFF,TGCAGCGTTGAAGACCTATACAATGAGCAGTTCTTC
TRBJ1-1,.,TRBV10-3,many,CAISEGKTGTEAFF,TGTGCCATCAGTGAAGGGAAGACGGGCACTGAAGCTTTCTTT
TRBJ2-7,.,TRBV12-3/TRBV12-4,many,CASSSFPSSYEQYF,TGTGCCAGCAGTTCCTTTCCGAGCTCCTACGAGCAGTACTTC
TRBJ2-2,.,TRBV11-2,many,CASSPGAAELFF,TGTGCCAGCAGCCCGGGGGCGGCGGAGCTGTTTTTT
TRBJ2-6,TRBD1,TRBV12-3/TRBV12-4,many,CASSSTGIGANVLTF,TGTGCCAGCAGTTCGACAGGGATCGGGGCCAACGTCCTGACTTTC
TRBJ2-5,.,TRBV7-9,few,CASGAGVGAGKETQYF,TGTGCCAGCGGCGCCGGGGTCGGAGCGGGTAAAGAGACCCAGTACTTC
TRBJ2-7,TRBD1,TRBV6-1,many,CASPGAGGDSYEQYF,TGTGCCAGCCCTGGGGCAGGGGGTGACTCCTACGAGCAGTACTTC
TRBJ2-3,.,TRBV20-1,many,CSAPRRTATDTQYF,TGCAGTGCTCCACGAAGGACTGCCACAGATACGCAGTATTTT
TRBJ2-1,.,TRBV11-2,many,CASSRWGVYNEQFF,TGTGCCAGCAGCCGCTGGGGGGTCTACAATGAGCAGTTCTTC